Each of the 7 T cell receptor beta chains below was sequenced from the same sample in a study of tumor-infiltrating lymphocytes in primary liver carcinoma. RNA was extracted from whole blood without cell sorting, alongside germline DNA. The investigators made TCR beta cDNA from around 530 ng total RNA, using a constant-region primer. ARM-PCR, slightly modified, supplied the TCR beta libraries through three nested multiplex PCR rounds. With TRBV1-TRBV30 forward primers and a C-beta reverse primer, the first two PCR rounds were run for approximately 10 cycles each. TCRdb reprocessed the multiplex PCR reads via MiXCR and lists one record per CDR3 protein. Found here are under 200,000 distinct CDR3 sequences, approximately 64% of them singletons; the top ten hold around 7.1%. What was sequenced was peripheral blood. These receptors were collected from a woman in her fifties or sixties with primary liver carcinoma and hepatitis B virus infection.

The rearrangement joins TRBV28 to TRBJ1-1; maybe TRBD1 (5 bases). The CDR3 spans 16 residues. Germline V gives CDR1 MDHEN, CDR2 SYDVKM. Between the trimmed V and J ends, which lost 6 bases and 1 base, there was a span of 18 bases. The CDR3 is CASSLSGHGTNTEAFF. The CDR3 nucleotides read TGTGCCAGCAGCTTAAGTGGACATGGGACGAACACTGAAGCTTTCTTT.

The rearrangement links TRBV29-1 to TRBJ1-2; possible D gene TRBD1, 5 bases. The CDR3 covers 11 residues. Per the germline V gene, CDR1 is SQVTM and CDR2 is ANQGSEA. The V and J ends lost 7 bases and 6 bases respectively, with 12 bases between them. The CDR3 region is CSAGQRHGYTF. Written as DNA, the CDR3 is TGCAGCGCCGGACAAAGGCATGGCTACACCTTC.

This clonotype has at least ten counts. The chain combines TRBV4-2 with TRBJ2-5, with D possibly TRBD2 on 6 matching bases. The CDR3 contains 15 residues. The V end was cut by 0 bases, the J end by 7 bases, with 15 bases between. In germline, CDR1 is LGHNA, CDR2 YNFKEQ. CDR3: CASSQDLGRPGTQYF. CDR3 nucleotides: TGTGCCAGCAGCCAAGATTTAGGGAGGCCGGGGACCCAGTACTTC.

Comment on this clonotype: A much more abundant neighbour one base away suggests this may be a read error. The conserved final phenylalanine or tryptophan is absent from the CDR3, which likely points to a read error. This sequence joins TRBV29-1 and TRBJ1-1; D gene uncertain. The CDR3 has 11 residues. The germline CDR1 and CDR2 sequences are SQVTM and ANQGSEA. Trimming took 4 bases from V and 7 from J, leaving 10 bases between them. The CDR3 DNA is TGCAGCGTTGTAAACCTGGGTGAAGCTTTCCTT. Amino acids: CSVVNLGEAFL.

DNA for the CDR3: TGTGCCAGCAACGACAGGGCCCGAGGCTACACCTTC. It yields the protein CASNDRARGYTF. V gene TRBV28 combines with J gene TRBJ1-2, with 7 bases that match TRBD1. The length of the CDR3 is 12 residues. V was pared by 7 bases and J by 8 bases, with 7 bases of the junction left unmatched. In germline, CDR1 is MDHEN, CDR2 SYDVKM.

This clonotype was recorded a few times. The chain links TRBV20-1 to TRBJ2-7; maybe TRBD1 (5 bases). The V end was cut by 5 bases, the J end by 2 bases, with 16 bases between. The CDR3 totals 14 residues. Germline CDR1 reads DFQATT; CDR2 reads SNEGSKA (reference sequence). Here the CDR3 reads CSAHTGLVPYEQYF. CDR3 bases: TGCAGTGCTCATACAGGTTTAGTCCCCTACGAGCAGTACTTC.

Regarding this clonotype: The junction differs from germline at one of its ends, possibly a read error. The chain has TRBV4-1 and TRBJ2-3; D is possibly TRBD1 (5 bases). Germline loops: CDR1 MGHRA, CDR2 YSYEKL. The CDR3 extends over 14 amino acids. CDR3 nucleotide sequence: TGCGCCAGCGGCCAAGTAGGAAACACAGGTACGCAGTACTTT. It translates to CASGQVGNTGTQYF.